These 9 T cell receptor beta chains originate from one sample sequenced in a study of blood T cell repertoires in COVID-19. The method was immunoSEQ multiplex PCR; TCRdb's version includes in-frame clones alone and lacks a portion of them. The repertoire holds about 150,000 clones, with about 80% as singletons. The sample consisted of peripheral blood. The receptor set was obtained from an older man with active or convalescent COVID-19.

This chain connects TRBV10-1 to TRBJ2-7, with 7 bases lining up with TRBD1. The CDR3 runs to 15 residues. J gave up 3 bases and V 4 bases, and 9 bases lay outside the gene matches. Germline lookup yields CDR1 WNHNN and CDR2 SYGVQD (reference sequence). The CDR3 region is CASSVRRDRGYEQYF. CDR3 coding DNA: TGCGCCAGCAGTGTCCGCCGGGACAGAGGCTACGAGCAGTACTTC.

V usage is TRBV29-1 and J usage is TRBJ2-7, with 12 bases that match TRBD1. The trim removed 4 bases at V and 6 bases at J, leaving 10 bases unmatched. The CDR3 has 15 residues. Germline lookup yields CDR1 SQVTM and CDR2 ANQGSEA. The CDR3 sequence is CSVGILGTGGSEQYF. The CDR3 nucleotides are TGCAGCGTTGGGATTTTAGGGACAGGGGGCAGCGAGCAGTACTTC.

The V gene is TRBV4-3, the J gene TRBJ2-1, with 7 bases matching TRBD1. The CDR3 is made up of 15 amino acids. Germline lookup yields CDR1 LGHNA and CDR2 YSLEER. The trim removed 1 base at V and 7 bases at J, leaving 7 bases unmatched. The CDR3 reads CASSQVGTANNEQFF. For the CDR3, the DNA is TGCGCCAGCAGCCAAGTGGGGACAGCAAATAATGAGCAGTTCTTC.

V is TRBV14 and J is TRBJ1-1; perhaps TRBD1 as D (6 bases). From germline, CDR1 is SGHDN and CDR2 FVKESK. This CDR3 region has 14 residues. Trimming pared 5 bases from V and 0 bases from J, leaving 10 bases between. This CDR3 is CASSGQRLNTEAFF. In DNA form, the CDR3 reads TGTGCCAGCAGCGGACAGCGCTTGAACACTGAAGCTTTCTTT. Drawing the rest from reference TRBV14 and TRBJ1-1, the complete variable domain is EAGVTQFPSHSVIEKGQTVTLRCDPISGHDNLYWYRRVMGKEIKFLLHFVKESKQDESGMPNNRFLAERTGGTYSTLKVQPAELEDSGVYFCASSGQRLNTEAFFGQGTRLTVV.

The V and J genes are TRBV5-5 and TRBJ1-1; a weak D match, TRBD1 (6 bases). This CDR3 contains 12 residues. Germline values: CDR1 SGHKS, CDR2 YYEKEE (reference sequence). Trimming pared 3 bases from V and 5 bases from J, leaving 8 bases between. The CDR3 protein is CASSSQGTEAFF. The CDR3 DNA reads TGTGCCAGCAGCTCCCAGGGGACTGAAGCTTTCTTT.

The J gene is TRBJ1-2, the V gene TRBV19, with a weak D call TRBD1 (6 bases). V was cut by 4 bases and J by 7 bases, with 10 bases left in between. This CDR3 contains 12 residues. CDR1 is LNHDA and CDR2 is SQIVND in the germline V gene (reference sequence). The CDR3 protein is CASSNGGTGYTF. CDR3 DNA: TGTGCCAGTAGTAATGGGGGCACTGGCTACACCTTC.

The J gene is TRBJ1-3, the V gene TRBV7-8; D call uncertain. This CDR3 spans 13 amino acids. CDR1 and CDR2 (germline): SGHVS, FQNEAQ. V shed 7 bases and J shed 8 bases, with 15 bases lying between them. This chain's CDR3 is CASTLRGADTIYF. CDR3 DNA sequence: TGTGCCAGCACCCTCCGAGGCGCGGACACCATATATTTT.

The rearrangement uses TRBV19 and TRBJ2-1; D perhaps matches TRBD1 (7 bases). Trimming removed 5 bases from V and 9 bases from J, with 14 bases in between. Looked up from germline, CDR1 is LNHDA and CDR2 is SQIVND (reference sequence). The CDR3 length is 13 residues. Here the CDR3 reads CASSGLQGGEQFF. The DNA for the CDR3 is TGTGCCAGTAGTGGCCTCCAGGGGGGTGAGCAGTTCTTC.

This clone qualifies as medium-sized. This sequence joins TRBV28 and TRBJ1-4, with TRBD1 as a possible D gene (6 bases). Germline loops: CDR1 MDHEN, CDR2 SYDVKM. The length of the CDR3 is 14 residues. V lost 3 bases, J lost 5 bases, and 10 bases lay in between. The CDR3 coding sequence is TGTGCCAGCAGTTTCCCGGACAGCAATGAAAAACTGTTTTTT. This encodes CASSFPDSNEKLFF.